A single sample is the source of the 13 T cell receptor beta chains below, sequenced in a study of CD8 T cells in ankylosing spondylitis. Study-level points and caveats: Among TCR beta sequences, a motif of several highly homologous variants appeared characteristic of ankylosing spondylitis blood.

TCRdb re-called the 5' RACE reads through MiXCR, storing one row per CDR3 protein. The sample yields approximately 520,000 distinct CDR3 sequences, roughly 5.2% seen once. Their cognate antigens are unknown. The sequencing input was blood, either unsorted or a sorted T cell fraction (not recorded which). The origin of the receptors is a male donor with ankylosing spondylitis.

This clonotype has a count of ten or more. The chain employs TRBV7-2 and TRBJ2-1; D perhaps matches TRBD2 (6 bases). The germline CDR1 and CDR2 sequences are SGHTA and FQGNSA. Trimming removed 2 bases from V and 8 bases from J, with 16 bases in between. This CDR3 spans 15 amino acids. The CDR3 DNA sequence: TGTGCCAGCAGCTTAACTAGCTACATTACAGATGAGCAGTTCTTC. Translation: CASSLTSYITDEQFF.

This clonotype has only a few counts. J is TRBJ2-7 and V is TRBV10-3, with 11 bases aligning to TRBD2. CDR1 and CDR2 from the germline V gene are ENHRY and SYGVKD. This CDR3 spans 16 amino acids. V shed 5 bases, J shed 2 bases, and the junction held 8 bases outside the gene matches. The CDR3 loop is CAISPRLAGTTYEQYF. CDR3 sequence (DNA): TGTGCCATCAGTCCCAGACTAGCGGGGACCACCTACGAGCAGTACTTC.

This clonotype was recorded at least ten times. V usage is TRBV5-1 and J usage is TRBJ2-5; D gene ambiguous. In germline, CDR1 is SGHRS, CDR2 YFSETQ. The CDR3 has 13 residues. The V end lost 0 bases, the J end lost 1 base, and 4 bases lay between the germline ends. CDR3 sequence reads: CASSLVRQETQYF. As DNA, the CDR3 is TGCGCCAGCAGCTTGGTACGCCAAGAGACCCAGTACTTC.

The rearrangement links TRBV29-1 to TRBJ2-1, with D perhaps assigned TRBD1 or TRBD2 (5 bases each). V was trimmed by 4 bases and J by 0 bases, leaving 16 bases between them. The CDR3 is 16 residues long. Looked up from germline, CDR1 is SQVTM and CDR2 is ANQGSEA. CDR3 DNA sequence: TGCAGCGTTGTACCGGGACCCCTCAGCTCCTACAATGAGCAGTTCTTC. Amino acid sequence: CSVVPGPLSSYNEQFF.

This clonotype appeared many times. CDR3 sequence (DNA): TGCGCCAGCAGCCAAGATACCCGACTAGCGGGAACTCGCCGTGAGTTCTTC. This encodes CASSQDTRLAGTRREFF. J is TRBJ2-1 and V is TRBV4-1; TRBD2 agrees at 11 bases. CDR3 size: 17 residues. The junction had 15 bases not matched to a gene; V was cut back by 0 bases and J by 14 bases. The germline V gene encodes CDR1 MGHRA and CDR2 YSYEKL.

This clonotype was counted at least ten times. This chain uses TRBV18 with TRBJ2-2, with a tentative D call TRBD2 (5 bases). The germline V gene encodes CDR1 KGHSH and CDR2 LQKENI. The CDR3 is 14 residues long. Trimming removed 3 bases at V and 0 bases at J, with 5 bases between. The CDR3 loop reads CASSPSANTGELFF. DNA of the CDR3: TGTGCCAGCTCACCTAGCGCGAACACCGGGGAGCTGTTTTTT.

There are many counts of this clonotype. V is TRBV29-1 and J is TRBJ2-5; D remains unclear. V was clipped by 6 bases and J by 5 bases, with 16 bases between them. This CDR3 spans 13 amino acids. Germline loops: CDR1 SQVTM, CDR2 ANQGSEA. The CDR3 DNA sequence: TGCAGCGTCCGGCCTTACGTATCTGAGACCCAGTACTTC. Translating it yields CSVRPYVSETQYF.

This clonotype was seen repeatedly, ten times or more. The J gene is TRBJ1-2, the V gene TRBV6-5, with a possible D match to TRBD1 (6 bases). This CDR3 region has 17 residues. The V gene's germline CDR1 is MNHEY and CDR2 SVGAGI. Trimming took off 1 base at V and 6 bases at J, with 21 bases between the two ends. CDR3 DNA: TGTGCCAGCAGTTACTTTCAATTATTTGGGGGCAAGGATGGCTACACCTTC. Translated, it gives CASSYFQLFGGKDGYTF.

This clonotype came up many times. The gene calls are TRBV12-3 or TRBV12-4 and TRBJ1-6, with D unclear. This CDR3 spans 14 amino acids. V lost 1 base to trimming and J lost 9 bases, with 10 bases between them. The DNA of the CDR3 is TGTGCCAGCAGTTTAGAGGCAGGCATTTCACCCCTCCACTTT. Translation: CASSLEAGISPLHF.

In its sample, this clonotype was seen many times. The chain links TRBV5-5 to TRBJ2-7; 7 bases line up with TRBD1. The CDR3 has 15 residues. Per germline, CDR1 SGHKS and CDR2 YYEKEE (reference sequence). The junction had 9 bases not matched to a gene; V was cut back by 4 bases and J by 2 bases. CDR3 bases: TGTGCCAGCAGCCTCCGGGGACAGCGAACCTACGAGCAGTACTTC. Protein sequence: CASSLRGQRTYEQYF.

Many counts were recorded for this clonotype. This chain connects TRBV5-1 to TRBJ2-6, with 8 bases that match TRBD2. Germline lookup yields CDR1 SGHRS and CDR2 YFSETQ. CDR3 size: 16 residues. J gave up 2 bases and V 0 bases, and 1 base lay outside the gene matches. CDR3 DNA sequence: TGCGCCAGCAGCTTGGGAGCGGGAGCTGGGGCCAACGTCCTGACTTTC. This translates into CASSLGAGAGANVLTF.

This clonotype has a count of ten or more. The V call is TRBV27, the J call TRBJ2-7, with a possible D match to TRBD1 (7 bases). Trimming shortened V by 3 bases and J by 4 bases, and 25 bases separated the two germline ends. The CDR3 totals 18 residues. Germline-derived CDR1 and CDR2 are MNHEY and SMNVEV (reference sequence). The CDR3 sequence is CASSLSGEWGQKLYEQYF. CDR3 DNA: TGTGCCAGCAGTTTGTCGGGAGAGTGGGGACAGAAGCTGTACGAGCAGTACTTC.

This clonotype was counted at least ten times. The chain joins TRBV12-3 or TRBV12-4 to TRBJ2-7; 7 bases are a match to TRBD2. V gave up 4 bases and J gave up 1 base; unmatched junction bases: 4. The CDR3 runs 14 residues. In DNA, the CDR3 is TGTGCCAGCAGTTGGGCTAGCGGTTCCTACGAGCAGTACTTC. Translated: CASSWASGSYEQYF.